This TCR beta chain is drawn from a study of blood T cells in healthy people across ages. Study-level points and caveats: Naive CD4+ cells and diversity were both higher in long-lived donors than in aged donors.

Regarding this clonotype: Its antigen remains unidentified.

The germline V gene has CDR1 SNHLY and CDR2 FYNNEI. CDR3 length equals 15 residues. V lost 6 bases, J lost 0 bases, and 9 bases lay in between. The second PCR ran roughly 6 to 11 cycles with a sample-barcoded 5' primer and J-beta primers. TCRdb processed the 5' RACE reads anew with MiXCR; each CDR3 protein has one entry. The sample includes hundreds of thousands of distinct CDR3 sequences, about 30% of them seen just once. V and J are TRBV2 and TRBJ2-6, with a tentative D call TRBD1 (6 bases). Sequenced input: blood. This clonotype was sampled from a woman older than 75 in good health. The CDR3 coding sequence is TGTGCCAGCAGCGGACAGTACTCTGGGGCCAACGTCCTGACTTTC. It encodes CASSGQYSGANVLTF.